Listed below are T cell receptor beta chains from one sample, sequenced in a study of blood T cell repertoires in COVID-19. Here immunoSEQ multiplex PCR was the method, and the copy in TCRdb shows in-frame clones only, minus some. Of some 190,000 clones in the sample, 70% to 80% were seen once. Sequencing was carried out using PBMCs or T cells enriched from blood (not recorded which). The origin of the receptors is a man between 60 and 75 years old who had been exposed to COVID-19. Each CDR3 is given with its conserved first and last residue. Each record gives: clone size, CDR3 length, J gene, D gene, V gene, CDR3 protein, CDR3 DNA. A D gene is named only where the DNA matches it firmly. Clone size is given for some rows only: seen once, a few or many times, or a class if the clone is expanded.

>.|16|TRBJ2-2|TRBD1|TRBV5-5
CASSLGQGMNTGELFF
TGTGCCAGCAGCTTAGGACAGGGGATGAACACCGGGGAGCTGTTTTTT
>.|15|TRBJ2-1|TRBD2|TRBV5-1
CASSLGAGVRNEQFF
TGCGCCAGCAGCTTAGGGGCGGGAGTACGCAATGAGCAGTTCTTC
>.|14|TRBJ2-7|.|TRBV5-1
CASRTGDGTYEQYF
TGCGCCAGCAGGACAGGCGACGGAACCTACGAGCAGTACTTC
>many|13|TRBJ2-7|.|TRBV6-5
CASSYSVRGTTYF
TGTGCCAGCAGTTACTCGGTGCGGGGGACAACGTACTTC
>.|16|TRBJ2-5|TRBD1|TRBV10-1
CASSADTGTGKETQYF
TGCGCCAGCAGTGCCGACACCGGGACAGGGAAAGAGACCCAGTACTTC
>.|15|TRBJ1-1|TRBD1|TRBV10-2
CASSEGLQGWTEAFF
TGCGCCAGCAGTGAGGGGTTACAGGGGTGGACTGAAGCTTTCTTT
>.|13|TRBJ1-4|TRBD1|TRBV29-1
CSARDRGYEKLFF
TGCAGCGCCCGGGACAGGGGTTATGAAAAACTGTTTTTT
>.|19|TRBJ2-2|TRBD1|TRBV28
CASSPWTGGGSGNTGELFF
TGTGCCAGCAGTCCCTGGACAGGGGGAGGTTCGGGGAACACCGGGGAGCTGTTTTTT
>.|16|TRBJ1-5|.|TRBV19
CASSIGGNSGNQPQHF
TGTGCCAGTAGTATTGGCGGGAACAGTGGCAATCAGCCCCAGCATTTT
>.|14|TRBJ1-6|.|TRBV21-1
CASSSGVGGSPLHF
TGTGCCAGCAGCAGTGGGGTGGGAGGCTCACCCCTCCACTTT
>.|16|TRBJ2-1|TRBD2|TRBV10-3
CAIGGTSGRLHNEQFF
TGTGCCATCGGGGGGACTAGCGGGAGACTTCACAATGAGCAGTTCTTC
>.|12|TRBJ1-6|.|TRBV28
CASTAEGSPLHF
TGTGCCAGCACCGCCGAGGGTTCACCCCTCCACTTT
>once|17|TRBJ2-2|TRBD2|TRBV9
CASSATGTSGSAGELFF
TGTGCCAGCAGCGCCACCGGGACTAGCGGGAGTGCCGGGGAGCTGTTTTTT
>.|12|TRBJ2-1|.|TRBV10-3
CAIRLQGNEQFF
TGTGCCATAAGGTTACAGGGCAATGAGCAGTTCTTC
>.|17|TRBJ2-1|TRBD2|TRBV5-4
CASSPGTSGRGVDEQFF
TGTGCCAGCAGCCCTGGGACTAGCGGGAGAGGAGTCGATGAGCAGTTCTTC
>.|13|TRBJ2-5|.|TRBV6-5
CASRVTGGETQYF
TGTGCCAGCAGGGTAACCGGGGGAGAGACCCAGTACTTC
>.|16|TRBJ2-3|TRBD2|TRBV7-6
CASSDRTAGVSDTQYF
TGTGCCAGCAGCGACCGAACGGCGGGAGTTTCAGATACGCAGTATTTT
>few|14|TRBJ1-1|.|TRBV5-1
CASSTTTGIAEAFF
TGCGCCAGCAGCACCACCACAGGGATCGCTGAAGCTTTCTTT
>once|16|TRBJ1-5|TRBD1|TRBV27
CASSLTGTGKTQPQHF
TGTGCCAGCAGCTTAACCGGGACAGGAAAAACTCAGCCCCAGCATTTT
>.|15|TRBJ1-4|.|TRBV9
CASSDHGGGNEKLFF
TGTGCCAGCAGCGACCACGGCGGGGGTAATGAAAAACTGTTTTTT
>.|16|TRBJ1-2|TRBD1|TRBV6-1
CASSEGPTGAGYGYTF
TGTGCCAGCAGTGAGGGACCGACAGGGGCAGGTTATGGCTACACCTTC
>.|12|TRBJ1-3|.|TRBV28
CASSLVQGIEDF
TGTGCCAGCAGTTTAGTGCAGGGGATAGAGGATTTT